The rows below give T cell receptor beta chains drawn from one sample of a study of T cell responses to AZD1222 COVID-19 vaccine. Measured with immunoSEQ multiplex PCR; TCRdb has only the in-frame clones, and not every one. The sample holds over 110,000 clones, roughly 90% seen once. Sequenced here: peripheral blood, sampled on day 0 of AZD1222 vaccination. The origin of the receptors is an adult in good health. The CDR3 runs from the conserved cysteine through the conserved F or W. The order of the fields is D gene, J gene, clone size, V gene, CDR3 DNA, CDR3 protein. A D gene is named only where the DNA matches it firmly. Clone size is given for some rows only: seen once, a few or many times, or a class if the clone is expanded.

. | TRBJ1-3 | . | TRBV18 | TGTGCCAGCTCACTCGGGGGAACTGGATTAGGAAACACCATATATTTT | CASSLGGTGLGNTIYF
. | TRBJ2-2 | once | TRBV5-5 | TGTGCCAGCAGCCCCCCCGGGGAGCTGTTTTTT | CASSPPGELFF
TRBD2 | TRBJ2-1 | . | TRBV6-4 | TGTGCCAGCAGCGCCGGACTAGCGGACTACAATGAGCAGTTCTTC | CASSAGLADYNEQFF
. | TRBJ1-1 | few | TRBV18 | TGTGCCAGCTCCCACAGGAACACTGAAGCTTTCTTT | CASSHRNTEAFF
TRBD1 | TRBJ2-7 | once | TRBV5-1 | TGCGCCAGCAGCTCAGGACAGGGTACCTACGAGCAGTACTTC | CASSSGQGTYEQYF
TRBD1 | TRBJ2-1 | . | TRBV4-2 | TGTGCCAGCAGCCGACTTGGACAGGGAAGCCCCACCACTTACAATGAGCAGTTCTTC | CASSRLGQGSPTTYNEQFF
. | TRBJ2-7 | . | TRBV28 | TGTGCCAGCAGTCTTCTGACATATTTTGACCAGCAGTACTTC | CASSLLTYFDQQYF
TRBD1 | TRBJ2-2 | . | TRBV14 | TGTGCCAGCAGCCAGAGACAGGGGGCGAGGGACGGGGAGCTGTTTTTT | CASSQRQGARDGELFF
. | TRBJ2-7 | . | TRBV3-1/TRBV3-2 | TGTGCCAGCAGCCAGGGGGCCGAGCAGTACTTC | CASSQGAEQYF
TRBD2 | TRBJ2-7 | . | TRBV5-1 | TGCGCCAGCAGCTTGGCCCTGGGACTAGCCTACGAGCAGTACTTC | CASSLALGLAYEQYF
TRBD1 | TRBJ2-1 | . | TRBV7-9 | TGTGCCAGCAGTCCTACGACAGGGACAGCGGAGCAAGTCAATGAGCAGTTCTTC | CASSPTTGTAEQVNEQFF
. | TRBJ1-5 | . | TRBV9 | TGTGCCAGCAGCGCGGCGGGGGGCGTACAGCCCCAGCATTTT | CASSAAGGVQPQHF
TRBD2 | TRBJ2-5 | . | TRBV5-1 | TGCGCCAGCAGCTTGGCTAGCGGGAGGCACCAAGAGACCCAGTACTTC | CASSLASGRHQETQYF
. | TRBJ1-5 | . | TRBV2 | TGTGCCAGCTCATCACAGGGAAATCAGCCCCAGCATTTT | CASSSQGNQPQHF
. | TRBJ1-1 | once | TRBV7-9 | TGTGCCAGCATTCCCGTGGGGGGTCTTGAAGCTTTCTTT | CASIPVGGLEAFF
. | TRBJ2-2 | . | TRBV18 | TGTGCCAGCGCCCTCGGAATTAACACCGGGGAGCTGTTTTTT | CASALGINTGELFF
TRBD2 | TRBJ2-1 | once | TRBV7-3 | TGTGCCAGCAGCTTAACTAGCGGGATCTCCTACAATGAGCAGTTCTTC | CASSLTSGISYNEQFF
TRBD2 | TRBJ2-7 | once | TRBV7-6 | TGTGCCAGCAGCCGCACGGGACTAGCGGACTACGAGCAGTACTTC | CASSRTGLADYEQYF
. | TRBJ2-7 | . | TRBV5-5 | TGTGCCAGCATCCGAACTCCCTTCGCGGGTTCCTACGAGCAGTACTTC | CASIRTPFAGSYEQYF
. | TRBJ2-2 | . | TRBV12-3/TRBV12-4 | TGTGCCAGCAGTTTTAGTGGGGAGCTGTTTTTT | CASSFSGELFF
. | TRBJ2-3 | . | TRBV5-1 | TGCGCCAGCAGCTTTCGAGACGCGGGCACAGATACGCAGTATTTT | CASSFRDAGTDTQYF
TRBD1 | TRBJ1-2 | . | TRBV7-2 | TGTGCCAGCAGCTTACCGGGGACAGACTATGGCTACACCTTC | CASSLPGTDYGYTF
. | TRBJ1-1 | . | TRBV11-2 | TGTGCCAGCAGCTTATCCCGGGGGGGTGAAGCTTTCTTT | CASSLSRGGEAFF
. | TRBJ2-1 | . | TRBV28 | TGTGCCAGCAGTTCGCGGTCCTACAATGAGCAGTTCTTC | CASSSRSYNEQFF
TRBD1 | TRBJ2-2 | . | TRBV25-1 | TGTGCCAGCGGGGACAGGGTAGGCACCGGGGAGCTGTTTTTT | CASGDRVGTGELFF
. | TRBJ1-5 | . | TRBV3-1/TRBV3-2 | TGTGCCAGCAGCCAAGCCGGGGTCGGTCAGCCCCAGCATTTT | CASSQAGVGQPQHF
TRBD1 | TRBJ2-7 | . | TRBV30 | TGTGCCGGACAGGGGATATATAGCGAGCAGTACTTC | CAGQGIYSEQYF
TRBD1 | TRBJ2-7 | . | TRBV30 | TGTGCCTGGACGGCACAGGGGGTGGGGGAGCAGTACTTC | CAWTAQGVGEQYF
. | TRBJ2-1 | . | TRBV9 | TGTGCCAGCAGCGTCTCAGAGGTTAGGAATGAGCAGTTCTTC | CASSVSEVRNEQFF
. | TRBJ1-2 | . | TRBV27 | TGTGCCAGCAGTTTCCGGGGGGCGGGGGGCTACACCTTC | CASSFRGAGGYTF
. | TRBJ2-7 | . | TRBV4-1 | TGCGCCAGCAGCCAAGGGGGGGGGCTGACCTACGAGCAGTACTTC | CASSQGGGLTYEQYF
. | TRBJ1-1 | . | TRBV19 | TGTGCCAGTAGCCCCCTCTTTCAGGGGACTAACACTGAAGCTTTCTTT | CASSPLFQGTNTEAFF
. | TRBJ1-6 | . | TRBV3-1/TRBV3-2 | TGTGCCAGCAGCGTGACATATCCCATTTCACATCATAATTCACCCCTCCACTTT | CASSVTYPISHHNSPLHF
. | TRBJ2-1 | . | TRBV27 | TGTGCCAGCAGTCCGGCTCCTAGTTACAATGAGCAGTTCTTC | CASSPAPSYNEQFF
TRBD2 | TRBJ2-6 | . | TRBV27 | TGTGCCAGCAGCTATAGCGGGAGGCTTCTATCTGGGGCCAACGTCCTGACTTTC | CASSYSGRLLSGANVLTF
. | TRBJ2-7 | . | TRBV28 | TGTGCCAGCAGTTTACAGTACGAGCAGTACTTC | CASSLQYEQYF
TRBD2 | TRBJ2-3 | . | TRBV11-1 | TGTGCCAGCAGCTTACGACTAGCGGGAGTAGATACGCAGTATTTT | CASSLRLAGVDTQYF
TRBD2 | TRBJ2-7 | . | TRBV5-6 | TGTGCCAGCAGCTTAGGCGGGAGGGCCCCCCTCTCCTACGAGCAGTACTTC | CASSLGGRAPLSYEQYF
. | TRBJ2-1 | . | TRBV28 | TGTGCCAGCAGTTCTGGGGTAGTGCCTAATGAGCAGTTCTTC | CASSSGVVPNEQFF
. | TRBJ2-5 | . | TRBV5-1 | TGCGCCAGCAGCGTGGACCCGGGACAAGAGACCCAGTACTTC | CASSVDPGQETQYF
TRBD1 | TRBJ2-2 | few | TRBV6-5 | TGTGCCAGCAGACAGGGGGCGAACACCGGGGAGCTGTTTTTT | CASRQGANTGELFF
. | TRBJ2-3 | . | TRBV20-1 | TGCAGTGCTAGTAGACTCGGCGTATTAGGGAGGTCCACAGATACGCAGTATTTT | CSASRLGVLGRSTDTQYF
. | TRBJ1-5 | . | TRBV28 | TGTGCCAGCAATCCGCCGGGTGGGGGTCAGCCCCAGCATTTT | CASNPPGGGQPQHF
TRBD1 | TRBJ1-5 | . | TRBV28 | TGTGCCAGCGTGGGACAGGGCCCCTATGGGGGCAATCAGCCCCAGCATTTT | CASVGQGPYGGNQPQHF
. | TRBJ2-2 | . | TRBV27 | TGTGCCAGCAGTTTATCTCCCGGGGTGGGCACCGGGGAGCTGTTTTTT | CASSLSPGVGTGELFF
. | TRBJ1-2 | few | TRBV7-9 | TGTGCCAGCAGTACCTCCCCCGGGCAGGGCAATGGCTACACCTTC | CASSTSPGQGNGYTF
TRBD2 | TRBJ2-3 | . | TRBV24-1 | TGTGCCACCAGTGGGCTAGCGGAGAACACAGATACGCAGTATTTT | CATSGLAENTDTQYF